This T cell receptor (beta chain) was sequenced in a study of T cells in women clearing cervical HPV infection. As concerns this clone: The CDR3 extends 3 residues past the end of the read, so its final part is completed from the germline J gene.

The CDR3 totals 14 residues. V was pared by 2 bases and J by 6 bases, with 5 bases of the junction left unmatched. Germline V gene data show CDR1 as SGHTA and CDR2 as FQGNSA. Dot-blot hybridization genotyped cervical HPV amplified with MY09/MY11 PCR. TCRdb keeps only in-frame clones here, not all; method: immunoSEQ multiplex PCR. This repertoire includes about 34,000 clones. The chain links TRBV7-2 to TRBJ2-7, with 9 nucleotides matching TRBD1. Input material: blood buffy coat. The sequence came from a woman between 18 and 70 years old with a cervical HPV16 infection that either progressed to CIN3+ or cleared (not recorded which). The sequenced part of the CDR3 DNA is TGTGCCAGCAGCTTAAAGAGACAGGGGGGCGAG. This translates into CASSLKRQGGE. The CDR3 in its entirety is CASSLKRQGGEQYF.